What follows describes a single TCR beta chain. Seattle researchers signed up patients amid active infection and tracked them longitudinally. In the study's own analysis: How many nucleated cells were present was estimated from reference gene primer amplification. TCRdb's table, derived via immunoSEQ multiplex PCR, lists solely in-frame clones and lacks some. The DNA gave D and trimming, while V, J and clone size come from that table. The sample yields 540,000 or so clones, 70% to 90% seen once. The source of the sample is a study of blood T cell repertoires in COVID-19. With 6 bases removed from V and 2 bases from J, the gap between germline ends came to 14 bases. CDR3 length: 14 amino acids. The germline CDR1 and CDR2 sequences are SGHRS and YFSETQ.

The chain joins TRBV5-1 to TRBJ1-1, with D possibly matching TRBD1 (6 bases). The sequenced sample consisted of peripheral blood. The sequence was obtained from a woman aged 50 to 65 with COVID-19, enrolled during active disease. CDR3 bases: TGCGCCAGCACCCTGACAGGCCTTAACACTGAAGCTTTCTTT. It encodes CASTLTGLNTEAFF.